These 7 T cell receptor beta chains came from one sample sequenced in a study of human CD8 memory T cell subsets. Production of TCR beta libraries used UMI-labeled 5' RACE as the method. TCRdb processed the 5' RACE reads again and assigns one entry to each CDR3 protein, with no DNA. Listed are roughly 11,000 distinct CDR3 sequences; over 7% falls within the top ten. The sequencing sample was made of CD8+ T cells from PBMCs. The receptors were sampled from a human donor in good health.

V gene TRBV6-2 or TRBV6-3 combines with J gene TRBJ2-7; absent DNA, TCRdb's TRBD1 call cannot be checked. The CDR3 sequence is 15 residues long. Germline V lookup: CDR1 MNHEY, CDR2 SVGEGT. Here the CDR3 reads CASSSGTGGLDEQYF.

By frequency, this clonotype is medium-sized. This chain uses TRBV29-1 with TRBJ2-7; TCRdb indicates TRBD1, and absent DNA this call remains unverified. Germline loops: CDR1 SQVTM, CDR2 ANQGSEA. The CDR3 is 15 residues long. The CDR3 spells CSVEEGRTSVGEQYF.

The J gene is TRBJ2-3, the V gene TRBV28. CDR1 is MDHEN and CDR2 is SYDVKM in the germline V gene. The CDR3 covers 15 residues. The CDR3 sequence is CASSVTVSSTDTQYF.

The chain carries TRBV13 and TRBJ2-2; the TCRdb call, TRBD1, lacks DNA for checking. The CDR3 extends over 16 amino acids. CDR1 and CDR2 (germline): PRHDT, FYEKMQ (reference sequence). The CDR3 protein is CASSLETGANTGELFF.

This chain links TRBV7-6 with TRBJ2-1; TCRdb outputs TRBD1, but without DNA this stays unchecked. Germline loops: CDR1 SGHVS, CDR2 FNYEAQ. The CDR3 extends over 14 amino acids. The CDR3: CASSGGGPREEQFF.

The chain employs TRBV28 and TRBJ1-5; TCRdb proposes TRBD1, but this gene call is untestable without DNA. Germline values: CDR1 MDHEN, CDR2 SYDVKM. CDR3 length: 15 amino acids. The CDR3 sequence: CASSLEPGASQPQHF.

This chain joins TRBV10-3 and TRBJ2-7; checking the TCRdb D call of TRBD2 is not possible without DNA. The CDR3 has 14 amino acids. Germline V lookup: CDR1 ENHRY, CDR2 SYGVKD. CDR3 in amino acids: CATKTERAGYEQYF.